These 29 T cell receptor beta chains were all obtained from the same sample, sequenced in a study of T-cell memory formation after mild COVID-19. TCRdb re-called the 5' RACE reads through MiXCR, storing one row per CDR3 protein. The sample holds roughly 450,000 distinct CDR3 sequences, 15% to 20% seen once. The sequencing sample was made of PBMCs or a T cell subset sorted from them (not recorded which). These receptor sequences come from a man younger than 30 who had mild COVID-19 (a few samples of this study predate the infection). Cell type and time point are not known.

This CDR3 is CASSFTSGKETQYF. The CDR3 DNA follows: TGTGCCAGCAGCTTTACTAGCGGCAAAGAGACCCAGTACTTC. The V call is TRBV7-9, the J call TRBJ2-5, with 8 bases that match TRBD2. V trimming: 3 bases; J trimming: 3 bases; junction bases outside the gene matches: 3. CDR1 and CDR2 (germline): SEHNR, FQNEAQ (reference sequence). The length of the CDR3 is 14 residues. Variable domain in full (rest from reference TRBV7-9 and TRBJ2-5): DTGVSQNPRHKITKRGQNVTFRCDPISEHNRLYWYRQTLGQGPEFLTYFQNEAQLEKSRLLSDRFSAERPKGSFSTLEIQRTEQGDSAMYLCASSFTSGKETQYFGPGTRLLVL.

The table lists this clonotype with a few counts. The chain is built from TRBV12-3 or TRBV12-4 and TRBJ2-3; D possibly matches TRBD1 or TRBD2 (6 bases each). There are 14 residues in the CDR3. V lost 5 bases to trimming and J lost 11 bases, with 20 bases between them. The chain's CDR3 is CASSPIPGALGQYF. As DNA, the CDR3 is TGTGCCAGCAGTCCTATTCCGGGGGCCCTTGGGCAGTATTTT.

The chain carries TRBV7-6 and TRBJ2-2; possibly TRBD1 for D (6 bases). CDR1 and CDR2 (germline): SGHVS, FNYEAQ. Trimming left V 8 bases short and J 0 bases short, with 10 bases between. The CDR3 contains 14 residues. The DNA for the CDR3 is TGTGCCAGCCAGGGGCCCGCGAACACCGGGGAGCTGTTTTTT. The encoded protein is CASQGPANTGELFF.

This clonotype showed up many times. The CDR3 sequence: CASSTEQGALNTEAFF. In DNA, the CDR3 is TGTGCCAGCTCGACGGAGCAGGGGGCGTTGAACACTGAAGCTTTCTTT. The gene calls are TRBV18 and TRBJ1-1, with 8 bases that match TRBD1. V lost 6 bases to trimming and J lost 0 bases; unmatched junction nucleotides: 9. This CDR3 is 16 amino acids long. CDR1 is KGHSH, CDR2 LQKENI, per germline.

This clonotype was seen only once. The chain uses TRBV4-3 and TRBJ1-2, with 12 bases that match TRBD1. In germline, CDR1 is LGHNA, CDR2 YSLEER. The CDR3 length is 15 residues. V lost 3 bases to trimming and J lost 4 bases; unmatched junction nucleotides: 3. The CDR3 coding sequence is TGCGCCAGCAGCCATGGGACAGGGGGCATCTATGGCTACACCTTC. Protein: CASSHGTGGIYGYTF.

This clonotype was observed at least ten times. The rearrangement links TRBV7-2 to TRBJ1-2; 8 bases agree with TRBD1. CDR3 size: 14 residues. Germline V lookup: CDR1 SGHTA, CDR2 FQGNSA. Unmatched junction bases numbered 6, after V lost 5 bases and J lost 4 bases. This CDR3 is CASSTQQGVYGYTF. CDR3 DNA: TGTGCCAGCAGCACGCAACAGGGGGTCTATGGCTACACCTTC.

The chain has TRBV20-1 and TRBJ1-1; 8 nucleotides line up with TRBD1. Germline CDR1 and CDR2: DFQATT and SNEGSKA (reference sequence). J lost 4 bases, V lost 4 bases, and 5 bases had no gene match. The CDR3 runs 13 residues. CDR3 amino acids: CSATPGGITEAFF. Here the CDR3 DNA reads TGCAGTGCTACACCAGGGGGCATCACTGAAGCTTTCTTT.

This chain joins TRBV7-9 and TRBJ2-1; 13 bases fit TRBD2. Losses at the gene ends were 3 bases for V and 0 bases for J; bases not matched to a gene: 8. The CDR3 extends over 19 amino acids. CDR1 is SEHNR, CDR2 FQNEAQ, per germline (reference sequence). CDR3 residues: CASSFETSGGPSSYNEQFF. As DNA, the CDR3 is TGTGCCAGCAGCTTCGAGACTAGCGGGGGGCCCAGCTCCTACAATGAGCAGTTCTTC.

This clonotype occurred a few times. The chain employs TRBV7-2 and TRBJ1-3; 9 bases are shared with TRBD1. Germline V gene lookup returns CDR1 SGHTA and CDR2 FQGNSA. V dropped 1 base and J dropped 4; count of bases not matched to a gene: 2. This CDR3 comprises 15 residues. CDR3 nucleotides: TGTGCCAGCAGCTTAGGGGGACAGGGAGGAAACACCATATATTTT. It translates to CASSLGGQGGNTIYF.

The chain is built from TRBV2 and TRBJ1-5; D remains ambiguous. Deletions cut 4 bases from V and 7 bases from J, with 8 bases between. Germline lookup yields CDR1 SNHLY and CDR2 FYNNEI. The CDR3 totals 12 residues. The CDR3 DNA reads TGTGCCAGCAGTGGGGCCCACCAGCCCCAGCATTTT. Amino acids: CASSGAHQPQHF.

As DNA, the CDR3 is TGCGCCAGCAGCTCTTCTAGGGGGGGAACTGAAGCTTTCTTT. Residues: CASSSSRGGTEAFF. The chain couples TRBV5-1 to TRBJ1-1; TRBD1 might be the D (6 bases). The CDR3 consists of 14 residues. Trimming cost V 3 bases and J 5 bases, with 14 bases left between them. Germline values: CDR1 SGHRS, CDR2 YFSETQ.

Many counts were recorded for this clonotype. The chain carries TRBV4-3 and TRBJ2-6; D uncertain. The CDR3 loop spans 16 amino acids. CDR1 is LGHNA and CDR2 is YSLEER in the germline V gene. V was shortened by 0 bases and J by 2 bases, with 8 bases between the two germline ends. The DNA of the CDR3 is TGCGCCAGCAGCCAAGATCCGGGCCCTGGGGCCAACGTCCTGACTTTC. It specifies CASSQDPGPGANVLTF.

The chain combines TRBV5-1 with TRBJ2-7, with 9 bases fitting TRBD1. V shed 5 bases and J 6 bases; nucleotides not matched to a gene: 6. There are 13 residues in the CDR3. CDR1 and CDR2 (germline): SGHRS, YFSETQ. The CDR3 coding sequence is TGCGCCAGCAGACCAGGGACAGGGTTCGAGCAGTACTTC. It translates to CASRPGTGFEQYF.

The chain has TRBV12-3 or TRBV12-4 and TRBJ2-1, with D hard to call. Trimming pared 3 bases from V and 5 bases from J, leaving 8 bases between. This CDR3 spans 13 amino acids. CDR3 sequence reads: CASSFVPDNEQFF. CDR3 nucleotides: TGTGCCAGCAGTTTTGTCCCGGACAATGAGCAGTTCTTC.

The chain recombines TRBV11-2 with TRBJ2-3; 8 bases map to TRBD2. The CDR3 is made up of 15 amino acids. From germline, CDR1 is SGHAT and CDR2 FQNNGV. Unmatched junction bases numbered 5, after V lost 0 bases and J lost 6 bases. CDR3 bases: TGTGCCAGCAGCTTAGACGTTCCGGGAGGGGATACGCAGTATTTT. This translates into CASSLDVPGGDTQYF.

Ten or more counts support this clonotype. V gene TRBV6-6 combines with J gene TRBJ2-2; D possibly matches TRBD1 or TRBD2 (5 bases each). The CDR3 covers 14 residues. V lost 2 bases and J lost 7, with 11 bases in between. CDR1 and CDR2 from the germline V gene are MNHNY and SVGAGI (reference sequence). The CDR3 here is CASSYGGRNGELFF. CDR3 bases: TGTGCCAGCAGTTACGGGGGTAGGAACGGGGAGCTGTTTTTT.

This clonotype was seen a few times. The CDR3 loop reads CASSLNSGQIDTQYF. CDR3 nucleotide sequence: TGTGCCAGCAGCTTAAACTCGGGGCAAATTGATACGCAGTATTTT. The V gene is TRBV7-6, the J gene TRBJ2-3; D may correspond to TRBD1 or TRBD2 (5 bases each). Germline assignment: CDR1 SGHVS and CDR2 FNYEAQ. V was pared by 2 bases and J by 6 bases, with 15 bases between. There are 15 residues in the CDR3.

This chain connects TRBV7-6 to TRBJ1-5; TRBD1 aligns across 7 bases. The V and J ends lost 5 bases and 4 bases, in that order; junction bases with no gene match: 8. This CDR3 has 15 amino acids. The germline V gene encodes CDR1 SGHVS and CDR2 FNYEAQ. CDR3 nucleotide sequence: TGTGCCAGCAGCCTTACATTGGACAGGAATCAGCCCCAGCATTTT. It yields the protein CASSLTLDRNQPQHF.

This chain connects TRBV12-3 or TRBV12-4 to TRBJ1-4; D ambiguous. The CDR3 is 15 amino acids. The V end lost 6 bases, the J end lost 11 bases, and 22 bases lay between the germline ends. This chain's CDR3 is CASSPAGSLGGKLFF. The CDR3 coding sequence is TGTGCCAGCAGCCCAGCCGGGAGCCTTGGAGGGAAACTGTTTTTT.

V gene TRBV28 combines with J gene TRBJ1-1; D is possibly TRBD1 (5 bases). This CDR3 contains 15 residues. Deletions cut 9 bases from V and 0 bases from J, with 17 bases between. CDR1 and CDR2 from the germline V gene are MDHEN and SYDVKM. The CDR3 DNA sequence: TGTGCCAGAAGTCCCGGGACGGCCATGAACACTGAAGCTTTCTTT. The encoded protein is CARSPGTAMNTEAFF.

CDR3 in amino acids: CASTQWGFGQPQHF. The CDR3, as DNA: TGTGCCAGCACCCAGTGGGGGTTCGGGCAGCCCCAGCATTTT. The rearrangement links TRBV12-3 or TRBV12-4 to TRBJ1-5; maybe TRBD1 (5 bases). This CDR3 spans 14 amino acids. V was cut by 7 bases and J by 7 bases, with 17 bases left in between.

The CDR3 is CASSLGMDTGELFF. In nucleotides, the CDR3 is TGCGCCAGCAGCTTGGGCATGGACACCGGGGAGCTGTTTTTT. J is TRBJ2-2 and V is TRBV5-1; D uncertain. V lost 0 bases to trimming and J lost 3 bases, with 6 bases between them. The CDR3 runs 14 residues. Germline V CDR1 and CDR2: SGHRS, YFSETQ. Supplemented by reference TRBV5-1 and TRBJ2-2, the full variable domain reads KAGVTQTPRYLIKTRGQQVTLSCSPISGHRSVSWYQQTPGQGLQFLFEYFSETQRNKGNFPGRFSGRQFSNSRSEMNVSTLELGDSALYLCASSLGMDTGELFFGEGSRLTVL.

The chain links TRBV5-1 to TRBJ2-3; 9 bases are a match to TRBD2. CDR1 is SGHRS and CDR2 is YFSETQ in the germline V gene. With 4 bases clipped from V and 6 bases from J, the junction kept 6 bases outside the gene matches. This CDR3 has 14 amino acids. This chain's CDR3 is CASSDSGGLDTQYF. For the CDR3, the DNA is TGCGCCAGCAGCGACAGCGGGGGGTTGGATACGCAGTATTTT. Full variable domain (outside the CDR3, taken from reference TRBV5-1 and TRBJ2-3): KAGVTQTPRYLIKTRGQQVTLSCSPISGHRSVSWYQQTPGQGLQFLFEYFSETQRNKGNFPGRFSGRQFSNSRSEMNVSTLELGDSALYLCASSDSGGLDTQYFGPGTRLTVL.

This clonotype was counted a few times. The gene calls are TRBV29-1 and TRBJ1-1, with D hard to call. Germline CDR1 and CDR2: SQVTM and ANQGSEA. The V and J ends lost 2 bases and 0 bases respectively, with 7 bases between them. This CDR3 region has 13 residues. In DNA, the CDR3 is TGCAGCGTTGAACCCTGGCTGAACACTGAAGCTTTCTTT. Amino acids: CSVEPWLNTEAFF.

The rearrangement links TRBV15 to TRBJ2-3, with 10 positions matching TRBD1. After removal of 0 bases from V and 4 bases from J, the junction contained 4 bases not matched to a gene. Germline V gene sequence: CDR1 LNHNV, CDR2 YYDKDF (reference sequence). CDR3 size: 16 residues. The CDR3 DNA reads as TGTGCCACCAGCAGAGAGAGAGGACAGGGGGCAGATACGCAGTATTTT. Amino acid sequence: CATSRERGQGADTQYF.

This clonotype occurred a few times. The chain uses TRBV3-1 and TRBJ2-3, with D maybe TRBD2 (6 bases). The ends were cut back, 1 base at V and 1 base at J, with 12 bases in the middle. The CDR3 loop spans 16 amino acids. CDR1 and CDR2 (germline): LGHDT, YNNKEL (reference sequence). The CDR3 DNA reads as TGTGCCAGCAGCCAAGCCCCGGGGGAAGGCACAGATACGCAGTATTTT. It encodes CASSQAPGEGTDTQYF.

The gene calls are TRBV7-2 and TRBJ1-1; 7 bases align to TRBD1. Trimming removed 6 bases from V and 3 bases from J; junction bases left unmatched: 4. Germline-derived CDR1 and CDR2 are SGHTA and FQGNSA. This CDR3 is 13 amino acids long. This CDR3 is CASSQGQHTEAFF. CDR3 bases: TGTGCCAGCAGTCAGGGACAGCACACTGAAGCTTTCTTT.

The table lists this clonotype with a few counts. The chain couples TRBV5-5 to TRBJ2-7; perhaps TRBD1 as D (6 bases). Trimming left V 5 bases short and J 2 bases short, with 14 bases between. Germline-derived CDR1 and CDR2 are SGHKS and YYEKEE (reference sequence). CDR3 size: 14 residues. CDR3 protein: CASSHPGVPYEQYF. CDR3 in DNA: TGTGCCAGCAGTCACCCAGGGGTTCCCTACGAGCAGTACTTC.

This rearrangement joins TRBV12-3 or TRBV12-4 to TRBJ1-4; D unclear. This CDR3 is built from 12 residues. V was pared by 3 bases and J by 4 bases, with 3 bases between. The CDR3 here is CASSFDNEKLFF. The CDR3 DNA reads TGTGCCAGCAGTTTTGATAATGAAAAACTGTTTTTT.